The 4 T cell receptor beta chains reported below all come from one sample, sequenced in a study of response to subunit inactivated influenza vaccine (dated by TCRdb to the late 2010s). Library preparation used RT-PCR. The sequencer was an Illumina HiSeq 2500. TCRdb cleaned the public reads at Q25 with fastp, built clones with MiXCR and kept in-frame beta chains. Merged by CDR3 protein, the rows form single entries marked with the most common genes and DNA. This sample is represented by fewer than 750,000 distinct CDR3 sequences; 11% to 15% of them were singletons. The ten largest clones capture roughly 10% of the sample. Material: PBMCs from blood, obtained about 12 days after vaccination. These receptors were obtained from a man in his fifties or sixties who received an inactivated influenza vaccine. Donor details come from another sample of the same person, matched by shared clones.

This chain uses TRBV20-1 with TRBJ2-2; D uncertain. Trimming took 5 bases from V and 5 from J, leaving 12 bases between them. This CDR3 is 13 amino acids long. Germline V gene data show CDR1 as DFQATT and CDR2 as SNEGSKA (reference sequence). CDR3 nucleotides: TGCAGTGCTGGCTACTTCGTTACCGGGGAGCTGTTTTTT. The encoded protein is CSAGYFVTGELFF.

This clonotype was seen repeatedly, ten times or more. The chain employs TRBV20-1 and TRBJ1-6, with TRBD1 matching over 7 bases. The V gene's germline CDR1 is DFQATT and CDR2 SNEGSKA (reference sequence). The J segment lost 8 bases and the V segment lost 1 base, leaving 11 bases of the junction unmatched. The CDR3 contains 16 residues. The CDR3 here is CSARGPGGNSHSPLHF. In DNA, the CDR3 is TGCAGTGCTAGAGGCCCAGGGGGAAACTCTCATTCACCCCTCCACTTT.

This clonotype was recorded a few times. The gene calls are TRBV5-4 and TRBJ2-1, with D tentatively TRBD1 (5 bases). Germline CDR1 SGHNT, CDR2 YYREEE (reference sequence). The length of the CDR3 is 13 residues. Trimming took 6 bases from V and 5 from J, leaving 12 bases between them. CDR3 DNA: TGTGCCAGCACCAAAGGGGAAAACAATGAGCAGTTCTTC. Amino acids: CASTKGENNEQFF.

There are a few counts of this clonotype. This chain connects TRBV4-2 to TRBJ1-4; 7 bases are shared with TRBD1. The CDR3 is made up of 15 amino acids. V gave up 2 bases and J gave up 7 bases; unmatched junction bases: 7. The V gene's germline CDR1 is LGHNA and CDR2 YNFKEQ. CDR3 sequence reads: CASSQTGTVSEKLFF. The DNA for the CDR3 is TGTGCCAGCAGCCAAACCGGGACAGTAAGTGAAAAACTGTTTTTT.